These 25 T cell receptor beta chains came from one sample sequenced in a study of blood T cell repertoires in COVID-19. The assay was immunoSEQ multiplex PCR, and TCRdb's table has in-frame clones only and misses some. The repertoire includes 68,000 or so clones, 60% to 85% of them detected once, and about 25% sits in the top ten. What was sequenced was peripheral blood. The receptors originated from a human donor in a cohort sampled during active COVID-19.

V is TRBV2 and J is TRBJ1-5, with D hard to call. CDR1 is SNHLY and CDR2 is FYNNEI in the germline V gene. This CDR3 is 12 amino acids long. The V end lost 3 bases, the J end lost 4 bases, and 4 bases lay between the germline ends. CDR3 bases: TGTGCCAGCAGTGACTCTAATCAGCCCCAGCATTTT. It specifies CASSDSNQPQHF.

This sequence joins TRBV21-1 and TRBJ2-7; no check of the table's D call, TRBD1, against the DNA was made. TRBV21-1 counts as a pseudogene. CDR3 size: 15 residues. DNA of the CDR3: TGTGCCAGCAGCATACAAGGGACAGGGGCTTGCGAGCAGTACTTC. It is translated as CASSIQGTGACEQYF.

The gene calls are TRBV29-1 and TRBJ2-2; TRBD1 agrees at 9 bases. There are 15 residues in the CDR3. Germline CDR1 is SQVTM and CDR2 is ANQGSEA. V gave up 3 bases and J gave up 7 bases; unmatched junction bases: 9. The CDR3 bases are TGCAGCGTTGAGGTTTCACAGGGGGCAGGCGGGGAGCTGTTTTTT. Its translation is CSVEVSQGAGGELFF.

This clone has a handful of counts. This CDR3 reads CASSIVGRGRAGTYNEQFF. CDR3 sequence (DNA): TGTGCCAGTAGTATAGTAGGCAGGGGCCGGGCTGGGACCTACAATGAGCAGTTCTTC. The V gene is TRBV19, the J gene TRBJ2-1, with a tentative D call TRBD1 (6 bases). Looked up from germline, CDR1 is LNHDA and CDR2 is SQIVND (reference sequence). The CDR3 totals 19 residues. The ends were cut back, 1 base at V and 2 bases at J, with 21 bases in the middle. Full variable domain (missing parts from reference TRBV19 and TRBJ2-1): DGGITQSPKYLFRKEGQNVTLSCEQNLNHDAMYWYRQDPGQGLRLIYYSQIVNDFQKGDIAEGYSVSREKKESFPLTVTSAQKNPTAFYLCASSIVGRGRAGTYNEQFFGPGTRLTVL.

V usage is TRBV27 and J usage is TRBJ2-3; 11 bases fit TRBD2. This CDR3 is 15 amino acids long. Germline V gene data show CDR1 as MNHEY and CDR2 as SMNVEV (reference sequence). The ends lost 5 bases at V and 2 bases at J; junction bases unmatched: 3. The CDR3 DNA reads TGTGCCAGCAGTCGGGGACTAGCGGCCACAGATACGCAGTATTTT. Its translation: CASSRGLAATDTQYF.

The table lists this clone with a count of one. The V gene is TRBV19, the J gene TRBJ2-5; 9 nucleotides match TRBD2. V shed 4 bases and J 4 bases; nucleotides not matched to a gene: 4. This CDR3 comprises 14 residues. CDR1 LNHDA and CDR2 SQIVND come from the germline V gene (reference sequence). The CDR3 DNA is TGTGCCAGTAGTACGGGACTAGCTGGAGAGACCCAGTACTTC. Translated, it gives CASSTGLAGETQYF.

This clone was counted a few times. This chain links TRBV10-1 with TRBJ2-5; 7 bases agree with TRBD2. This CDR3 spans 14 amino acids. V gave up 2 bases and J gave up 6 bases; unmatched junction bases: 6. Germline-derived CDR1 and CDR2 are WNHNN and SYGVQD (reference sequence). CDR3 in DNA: TGCGCCAGCAGTGAGGGGGGGGACGGGAAGACCCAGTACTTC. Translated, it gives CASSEGGDGKTQYF.

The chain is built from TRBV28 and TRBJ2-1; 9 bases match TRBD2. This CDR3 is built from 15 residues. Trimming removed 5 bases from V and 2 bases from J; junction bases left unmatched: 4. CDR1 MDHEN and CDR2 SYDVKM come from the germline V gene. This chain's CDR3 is CASSPSGRTYNEQFF. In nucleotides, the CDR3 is TGTGCCAGCAGTCCGAGCGGGAGGACCTACAATGAGCAGTTCTTC. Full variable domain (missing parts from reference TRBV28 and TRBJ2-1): DVKVTQSSRYLVKRTGEKVFLECVQDMDHENMFWYRQDPGLGLRLIYFSYDVKMKEKGDIPEGYSVSREKKERFSLILESASTNQTSMYLCASSPSGRTYNEQFFGPGTRLTVL.

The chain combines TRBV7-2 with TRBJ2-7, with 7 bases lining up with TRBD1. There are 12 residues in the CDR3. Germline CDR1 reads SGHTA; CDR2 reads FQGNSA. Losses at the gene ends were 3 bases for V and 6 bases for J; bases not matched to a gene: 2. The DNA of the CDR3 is TGTGCCAGCAGCTTCTACAGGGGCGAGCAGTACTTC. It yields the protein CASSFYRGEQYF.

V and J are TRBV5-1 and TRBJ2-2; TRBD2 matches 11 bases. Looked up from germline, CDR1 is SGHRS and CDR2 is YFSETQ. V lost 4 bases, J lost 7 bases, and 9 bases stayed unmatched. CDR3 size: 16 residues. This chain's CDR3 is CASSPALAGELGELFF. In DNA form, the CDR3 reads TGCGCCAGCAGCCCGGCACTAGCGGGGGAACTCGGGGAGCTGTTTTTT.

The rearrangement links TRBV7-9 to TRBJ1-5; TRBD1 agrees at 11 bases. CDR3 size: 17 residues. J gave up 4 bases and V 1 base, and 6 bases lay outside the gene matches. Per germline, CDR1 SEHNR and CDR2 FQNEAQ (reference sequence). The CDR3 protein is CASSLEGQGGRNQPQHF. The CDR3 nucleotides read TGTGCCAGCAGCTTAGAGGGACAGGGGGGGAGGAATCAGCCCCAGCATTTT. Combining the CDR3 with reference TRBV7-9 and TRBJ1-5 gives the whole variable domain DTGVSQNPRHKITKRGQNVTFRCDPISEHNRLYWYRQTLGQGPEFLTYFQNEAQLEKSRLLSDRFSAERPKGSFSTLEIQRTEQGDSAMYLCASSLEGQGGRNQPQHFGDGTRLSIL.

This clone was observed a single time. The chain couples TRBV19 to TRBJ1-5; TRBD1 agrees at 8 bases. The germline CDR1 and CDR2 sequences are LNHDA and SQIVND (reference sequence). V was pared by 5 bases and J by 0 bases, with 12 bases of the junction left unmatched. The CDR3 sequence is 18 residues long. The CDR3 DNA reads TGTGCCAGTAGTCGGTATTCAGGGGGCCGTTATAGCAATCAGCCCCAGCATTTT. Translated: CASSRYSGGRYSNQPQHF.

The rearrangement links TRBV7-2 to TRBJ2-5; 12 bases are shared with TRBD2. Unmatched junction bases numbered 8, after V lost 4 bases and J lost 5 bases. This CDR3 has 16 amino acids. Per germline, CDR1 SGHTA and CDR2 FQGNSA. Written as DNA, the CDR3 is TGTGCCAGCAGCTCCGGACTAGCGGGAAGCGGGGAGACCCAGTACTTC. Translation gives CASSSGLAGSGETQYF.

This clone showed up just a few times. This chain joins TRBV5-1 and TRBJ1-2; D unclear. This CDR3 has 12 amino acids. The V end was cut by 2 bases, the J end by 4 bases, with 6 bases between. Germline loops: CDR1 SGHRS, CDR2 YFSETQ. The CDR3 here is CASSFEGYGYTF. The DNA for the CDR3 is TGCGCCAGCAGCTTTGAGGGCTATGGCTACACCTTC.

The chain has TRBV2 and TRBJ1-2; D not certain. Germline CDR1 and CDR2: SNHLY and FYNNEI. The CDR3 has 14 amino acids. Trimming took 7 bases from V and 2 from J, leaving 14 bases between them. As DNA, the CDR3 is TGTGCCAGCACATCTGAAGGAGTCAACTATGGCTACACCTTC. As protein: CASTSEGVNYGYTF.

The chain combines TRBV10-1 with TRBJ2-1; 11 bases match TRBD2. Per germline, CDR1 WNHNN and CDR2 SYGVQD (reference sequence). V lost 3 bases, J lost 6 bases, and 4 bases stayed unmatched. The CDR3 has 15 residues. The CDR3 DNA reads TGCGCCAGCAGTGACATAGCGGGGGGGGCCAATGAGCAGTTCTTC. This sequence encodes CASSDIAGGANEQFF.

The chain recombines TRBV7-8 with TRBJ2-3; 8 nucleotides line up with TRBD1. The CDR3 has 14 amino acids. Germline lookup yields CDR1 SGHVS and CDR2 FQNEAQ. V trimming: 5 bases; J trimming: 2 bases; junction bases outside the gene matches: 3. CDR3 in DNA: TGTGCCAGCAGCCGGGACAGGAACACAGATACGCAGTATTTT. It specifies CASSRDRNTDTQYF.

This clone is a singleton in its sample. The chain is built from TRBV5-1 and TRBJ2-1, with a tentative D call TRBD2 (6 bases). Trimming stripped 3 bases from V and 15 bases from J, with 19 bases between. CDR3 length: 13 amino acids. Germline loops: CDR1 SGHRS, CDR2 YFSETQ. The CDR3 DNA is TGCGCCAGCAGCTCTCTAGGAGCGGGTGATTGGTTCTTC. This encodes CASSSLGAGDWFF. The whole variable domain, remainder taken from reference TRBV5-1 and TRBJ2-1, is KAGVTQTPRYLIKTRGQQVTLSCSPISGHRSVSWYQQTPGQGLQFLFEYFSETQRNKGNFPGRFSGRQFSNSRSEMNVSTLELGDSALYLCASSSLGAGDWFFGPGTRLTVL.

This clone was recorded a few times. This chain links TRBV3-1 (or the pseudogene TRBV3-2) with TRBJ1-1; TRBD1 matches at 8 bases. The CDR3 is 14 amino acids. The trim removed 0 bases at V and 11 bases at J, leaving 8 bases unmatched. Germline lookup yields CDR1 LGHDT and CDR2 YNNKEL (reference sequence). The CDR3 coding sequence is TGTGCCAGCAGCCAAGATTGGGACAGGAACGCGGCTTTCTTT. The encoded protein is CASSQDWDRNAAFF.

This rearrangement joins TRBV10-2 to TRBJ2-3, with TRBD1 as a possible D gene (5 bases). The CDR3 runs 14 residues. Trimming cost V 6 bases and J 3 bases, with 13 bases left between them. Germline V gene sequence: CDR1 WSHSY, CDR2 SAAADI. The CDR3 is CASRYQGQTDTQYF. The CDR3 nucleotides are TGCGCCAGCAGATATCAGGGTCAGACAGATACGCAGTATTTT.

CDR3 region: CASSPMGALNQPQHF. CDR3 bases: TGTGCCAGCAGTCCTATGGGGGCCCTCAATCAGCCCCAGCATTTT. The chain joins TRBV2 to TRBJ1-5; weak D call: TRBD1 (6 bases). CDR1 SNHLY and CDR2 FYNNEI come from the germline V gene. This CDR3 region has 15 residues. V was shortened by 5 bases and J by 3 bases, with 14 bases between the two germline ends.

The CDR3 region is CASSFAGISYEQYF. CDR3 sequence (DNA): TGTGCCAGCAGCTTCGCCGGGATTTCCTACGAGCAGTACTTC. The chain links TRBV7-8 to TRBJ2-7; tentative D call: TRBD2 (5 bases). This CDR3 is 14 amino acids long. CDR1 is SGHVS, CDR2 FQNEAQ, per germline. The V end lost 3 bases, the J end lost 1 base, and 10 bases lay between the germline ends.

This CDR3 is CASSPISGAYNEQFF. DNA of the CDR3: TGTGCCAGCAGCCCAATTAGCGGAGCCTACAATGAGCAGTTCTTC. V gene TRBV11-2 combines with J gene TRBJ2-1, with TRBD2 as a possible D gene (6 bases). Per germline, CDR1 SGHAT and CDR2 FQNNGV. V lost 5 bases and J 2 bases, leaving 13 bases between the germline ends. This CDR3 comprises 15 residues.

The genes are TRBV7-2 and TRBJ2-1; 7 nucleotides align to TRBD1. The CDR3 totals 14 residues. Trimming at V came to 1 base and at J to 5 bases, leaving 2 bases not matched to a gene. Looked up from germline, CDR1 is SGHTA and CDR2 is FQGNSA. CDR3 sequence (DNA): TGTGCCAGCAGCTTAGTACAGGGGAACAATGAGCAGTTCTTC. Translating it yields CASSLVQGNNEQFF.

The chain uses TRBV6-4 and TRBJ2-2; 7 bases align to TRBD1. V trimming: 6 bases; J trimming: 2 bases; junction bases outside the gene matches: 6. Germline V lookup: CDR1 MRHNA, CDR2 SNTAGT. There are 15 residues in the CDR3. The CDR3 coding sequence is TGTGCCAGCAGCCGGGACAGCCTAAACACCGGGGAGCTGTTTTTT. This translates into CASSRDSLNTGELFF.